The TCR beta chain described here comes from a study of beta chain features in type 1 diabetes. Overall study: Age, gender and cell yields were similar between patients and healthy donors.

Overall study results and limits: All four CD4+ subsets of Type 1 diabetes patients contained TCRB CDR3s that were moderately but significantly shorter. When VDJ junctions were examined, type 1 diabetes patients showed fewer insertions and more deletions.

The sample holds a few counts of this clone. What it binds is not known. The study reverse transcribed the entire isolated RNA, so it sequenced expressed TCRB transcripts. Only in-frame clones appear in the TCRdb table, and some are missing; sequencing was by immunoSEQ multiplex PCR. The top ten clones hold roughly 0.5% of a sample with some 190,000 clones, about 7.9% of them seen once. The CDR3 runs 14 residues. With V trimmed by 4 bases and J by 2 bases, 6 bases remained unmatched. From germline, CDR1 is SGHNT and CDR2 YYREEE (reference sequence). Sequences were obtained from central memory CD4+ T cells from blood. The receptor was isolated from a young man with type 1 diabetes. The rearrangement links TRBV5-4 to TRBJ2-7; TRBD2 matches 7 bases. Here the CDR3 DNA reads TGTGCCAGCAGCCCCGGGGGAGGGCCCTACGAGCAGTACTTC. This encodes CASSPGGGPYEQYF.